These T cell receptor beta chains were read from a single sample in a study of control samples from healthy donors and cancer patients. TCRdb's table, derived via immunoSEQ multiplex PCR, lists solely in-frame clones and lacks some. This sample has 95,000 to 150,000 clones, with more than 75% found just once. Sequencing used blood. Source of these receptors: a man aged 18 to 30 in good health. Both conserved end residues are part of each CDR3. D genes are given only for firm matches. Not every row has a clone size; where given, it reads once, few, many or a size class.

size,V,J,D,DNA,CDR3
.,TRBV7-9,TRBJ1-2,.,TGTGCCAGCAGCCGGGCGGACACGTCTCCTGGCTACACCTTC,CASSRADTSPGYTF
.,TRBV28,TRBJ2-1,TRBD2,TGTGCCAGCAGCTCTACCCGTAGCGGGAGCTCCTACAATGAGCAGTTCTTC,CASSSTRSGSSYNEQFF
.,TRBV15,TRBJ2-7,TRBD2,TGTGCCACCAGCAGAGGGCTAGCGGCAGACTCCTACGAGCAGTACTTC,CATSRGLAADSYEQYF
.,TRBV12-3/TRBV12-4,TRBJ2-7,.,TGTGCCAGCAGTTTAAAGAGCTCCTACGAGCAGTACTTC,CASSLKSSYEQYF
.,TRBV7-9,TRBJ2-5,.,TGTGCCAGCAGCCCCCGAATCGAGCCTCAAGAGACCCAGTACTTC,CASSPRIEPQETQYF
.,TRBV2,TRBJ1-5,.,TGTGCCAGCAGTGAATTTGGGACGGCAAATCAGCCCCAGCATTTT,CASSEFGTANQPQHF
.,TRBV19,TRBJ2-2,TRBD2,TGTGCCAGTAGTCGGACTAGCGGGAGTCGAGAGACCGGGGAGCTGTTTTTT,CASSRTSGSRETGELFF
.,TRBV5-1,TRBJ2-2,.,TGCGCCAGCAGCTTGGAGGTCGGGGAGCTGTTTTTT,CASSLEVGELFF
.,TRBV7-7,TRBJ2-7,.,TGTGCCAGCAGCCAATTCCACAAGTGGAGCTCCTACGAGCAGTACTTC,CASSQFHKWSSYEQYF
.,TRBV19,TRBJ1-6,.,TGTGCCAGTATCCGGACGACAGGCGGCAAAAGTAATTCACCCCTCCACTTT,CASIRTTGGKSNSPLHF
.,TRBV28,TRBJ1-3,.,TGTGCCAGCAGTCCCGGTTTTTTCGGAAACACCATATATTTT,CASSPGFFGNTIYF
few,TRBV7-3,TRBJ2-5,TRBD2,TGTGCCAGCAGCTTCACTAGCGGGAACTCTCGACAGACCCAGTACTTC,CASSFTSGNSRQTQYF
.,TRBV27,TRBJ2-5,TRBD2,TGTGCCAGCAGGACTAGCGGGAGTTTGGAGACCCAGTACTTC,CASRTSGSLETQYF
.,TRBV10-1,TRBJ2-2,.,TGCGCCAGCATTATTGGGGGCGGGGAGCTGTTTTTT,CASIIGGGELFF
once,TRBV2,TRBJ1-4,TRBD1,TGTGCCAGCGGAGGGGGCGAGGGGGAAAAACTGTTTTTT,CASGGGEGEKLFF
.,TRBV5-4,TRBJ2-7,.,TGTGCCAGCAGCACCCAGGTATCCTACGAGCAGTACTTC,CASSTQVSYEQYF
.,TRBV3-1/TRBV3-2,TRBJ2-2,.,TGTGCCAGCAGCTACCTGAACACCGGGGAGCTGTTTTTT,CASSYLNTGELFF
.,TRBV5-4,TRBJ2-3,.,TGTGCCAGCAGCTTGGACGGGATAAACACAGATACGCAGTATTTT,CASSLDGINTDTQYF
.,TRBV7-3,TRBJ1-4,.,TGTGCCAGCAGCTCCACCGGCGGGGCTAATGAAAAACTGTTTTTT,CASSSTGGANEKLFF
once,TRBV30,TRBJ1-1,.,TGTGCCTGGAGTGGACAACCGAACACTGAAGCTTTCTTT,CAWSGQPNTEAFF
.,TRBV6-2/TRBV6-3,TRBJ2-2,.,TGTGCCAGCAGCCGGGGCCTCCGCACCGGGGAGCTGTTTTTT,CASSRGLRTGELFF
.,TRBV28,TRBJ2-3,TRBD2,TGTGCCAGCAGTTTAATCGTAGCGGGAGGTTCAGATACGCAGTATTTT,CASSLIVAGGSDTQYF